The text below deals with one T cell receptor (beta chain). This sample is part of a study of blood T cell repertoires in COVID-19. Trimming took off 1 base at V and 6 bases at J, with 6 bases between the two ends. The CDR3 is made up of 12 amino acids. Germline assignment: CDR1 LGHDT and CDR2 YNNKEL (reference sequence). Only in-frame clones appear in the TCRdb table, and some are missing; sequencing was by immunoSEQ multiplex PCR. The sample shows about 380,000 clones, 70% to 85% of them seen only once. The chain employs TRBV3-1 (or the pseudogene TRBV3-2) and TRBJ1-2; no clear D gene. The receptor's source is a human donor with acute or convalescent COVID-19. The donor label of this sample is uncertain. Sequenced material: peripheral blood. The CDR3 loop is CASSQARNGYTF. CDR3 sequence (DNA): TGTGCCAGCAGCCAAGCCAGGAATGGCTACACCTTC.